This record looks at one T cell receptor beta chain sequence and its context. Produced via immunoSEQ multiplex PCR; TCRdb's table is partial and in-frame only. This sample has about 17,000 clones, with approximately 72% found just once. The CDR3 sequence is 16 residues long. Per germline, CDR1 SGDLS and CDR2 YYNGEE. V lost 2 bases to trimming and J lost 1 base, with 13 bases between them. Brentuximab vedotin exposure varied, and every patient relapsed after autologous stem cell transplantation. The data originate from a study of PD-1 blockade in classical Hodgkin lymphoma. The clonotype originates from a human donor with classical Hodgkin lymphoma. V and J are TRBV9 and TRBJ2-1, with D hard to call. Sequencing used peripheral blood mononuclear cells (PBMCs), obtained at baseline. This CDR3 is CASSVSTYGSYNEQFF. CDR3 coding DNA: TGTGCCAGCAGCGTGTCGACTTACGGATCCTACAATGAGCAGTTCTTC.